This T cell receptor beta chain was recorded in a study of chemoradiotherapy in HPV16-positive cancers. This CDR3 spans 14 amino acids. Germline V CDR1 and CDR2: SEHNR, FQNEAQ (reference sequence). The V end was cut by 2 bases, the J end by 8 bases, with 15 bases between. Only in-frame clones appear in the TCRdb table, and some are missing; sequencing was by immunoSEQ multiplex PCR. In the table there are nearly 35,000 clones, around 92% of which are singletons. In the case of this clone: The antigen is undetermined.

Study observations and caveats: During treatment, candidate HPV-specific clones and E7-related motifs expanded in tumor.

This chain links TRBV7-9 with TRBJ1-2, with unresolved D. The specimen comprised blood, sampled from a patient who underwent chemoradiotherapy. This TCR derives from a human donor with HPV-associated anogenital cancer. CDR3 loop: CASSLTPTQNGYTF. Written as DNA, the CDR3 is TGTGCCAGCAGCTTAACCCCGACTCAGAACGGCTACACCTTC. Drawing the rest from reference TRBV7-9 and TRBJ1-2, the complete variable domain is DTGVSQNPRHKITKRGQNVTFRCDPISEHNRLYWYRQTLGQGPEFLTYFQNEAQLEKSRLLSDRFSAERPKGSFSTLEIQRTEQGDSAMYLCASSLTPTQNGYTFGSGTRLTVV.